These 15 T cell receptor beta chains were all obtained from the same sample, sequenced in a study of T cell responses to AZD1222 COVID-19 vaccine. Only in-frame clones appear in the TCRdb table, and some are missing; sequencing was by immunoSEQ multiplex PCR. This table has approximately 130,000 clones, roughly 93% appearing once. This specimen was peripheral blood, taken on day 0 of AZD1222 vaccination. All receptors come from an adult in good health.

The CDR3 is CASSLAVTYNEQFF. Written as DNA, the CDR3 is TGTGCCAGCAGTTTAGCGGTTACCTACAATGAGCAGTTCTTC. V is TRBV28 and J is TRBJ2-1, with D unclear. Germline values: CDR1 MDHEN, CDR2 SYDVKM. Trimming left V 2 bases short and J 2 bases short, with 7 bases between. The CDR3 has 14 residues.

The genes are TRBV28 and TRBJ1-5; 7 positions match TRBD1. This CDR3 is 16 amino acids long. Germline CDR1 and CDR2: MDHEN and SYDVKM. V was clipped by 1 base and J by 4 bases; unmatched bases: 7. The CDR3: CASSLSGTDYNQPQHF. CDR3 in DNA: TGTGCCAGCAGTTTATCCGGGACAGATTATAATCAGCCCCAGCATTTT.

The chain carries TRBV5-6 and TRBJ1-2; D is unclear. V lost 0 bases and J 1 base, leaving 10 bases between the germline ends. CDR1 and CDR2 (germline): SGHDT, YYEEEE. This CDR3 has 15 residues. CDR3 sequence reads: CASSLASRSNYGYTF. The CDR3 nucleotides are TGTGCCAGCAGCTTGGCCTCGCGTAGTAACTATGGCTACACCTTC.

The chain employs TRBV15 and TRBJ1-4; TRBD1 might be the D (5 bases). The germline gives CDR1 LNHNV, CDR2 YYDKDF (reference sequence). V was cut by 2 bases and J by 3 bases, with 13 bases left in between. The CDR3 runs 16 residues. The CDR3 loop reads CATSRPPRQPNEKLFF. Written as DNA, the CDR3 is TGTGCCACCAGCAGACCCCCGAGACAGCCTAATGAAAAACTGTTTTTT.

This chain joins TRBV19 and TRBJ1-1; perhaps TRBD1 as D (5 bases). Germline CDR1 and CDR2: LNHDA and SQIVND (reference sequence). Trimming left V 3 bases short and J 4 bases short, with 12 bases between. This CDR3 has 14 amino acids. The CDR3 DNA reads as TGTGCCAGTAGTATCCAGGGAATTGGCACTGAAGCTTTCTTT. Amino acid sequence: CASSIQGIGTEAFF.

J is TRBJ2-7 and V is TRBV5-4; no reliable D call. Germline loops: CDR1 SGHNT, CDR2 YYREEE (reference sequence). The CDR3 runs 13 residues. Deletions cut 1 base from V and 0 bases from J, with 5 bases between. CDR3 sequence (DNA): TGTGCCAGCAGCTTGATGACCTCCTACGAGCAGTACTTC. The encoded protein is CASSLMTSYEQYF.

The chain employs TRBV7-2 and TRBJ1-6; D gene uncertain. The CDR3 extends over 16 amino acids. Germline CDR1 SGHTA, CDR2 FQGNSA. The V end lost 1 base, the J end lost 8 bases, and 15 bases lay between the germline ends. CDR3 coding DNA: TGTGCCAGCAGCTTAGTGTCCTCCGGGGAGGATTCACCCCTCCACTTT. Residues: CASSLVSSGEDSPLHF.

The chain recombines TRBV12-5 with TRBJ1-6; 7 bases align to TRBD1. The V gene's germline CDR1 is LGHNT and CDR2 FRNRAP. The length of the CDR3 is 16 residues. V gave up 5 bases and J gave up 7 bases; unmatched junction bases: 11. The CDR3 DNA sequence: TGTGCTAGTGGTACGATCGACAGGGTAGGAAATTCACCCCTCCACTTT. Its translation: CASGTIDRVGNSPLHF.

The chain combines TRBV7-9 with TRBJ2-3, with 7 bases fitting TRBD2. CDR3 length: 15 amino acids. From germline, CDR1 is SEHNR and CDR2 FQNEAQ (reference sequence). V was clipped by 7 bases and J by 5 bases; unmatched bases: 12. The CDR3 DNA reads as TGTGCCAGCACCCCCGGGAGGCTAGTTGGAGATACGCAGTATTTT. Protein sequence: CASTPGRLVGDTQYF.

The rearrangement links TRBV12-3 or TRBV12-4 to TRBJ1-5; 10 bases line up with TRBD1. There are 13 residues in the CDR3. With 6 bases clipped from V and 14 bases from J, the junction kept 10 bases outside the gene matches. The CDR3 nucleotides read TGTGCCAGCAGCCAGACGGACAGGGGGACGAAGCATTTT. This sequence encodes CASSQTDRGTKHF.

This clone came up once. The genes are TRBV4-3 and TRBJ2-7; D could derive from TRBD1 or TRBD2 (7 bases each). V was pared by 0 bases and J by 4 bases, with 10 bases between. Germline CDR1 and CDR2: LGHNA and YSLEER. This CDR3 is 14 amino acids long. The chain's CDR3 is CASSQDQGGYEQYF. For the CDR3, the DNA is TGCGCCAGCAGCCAAGACCAGGGGGGGTACGAGCAGTACTTC.

V is TRBV4-2 and J is TRBJ1-2; D not certain. This CDR3 has 12 residues. Germline values: CDR1 LGHNA, CDR2 YNFKEQ. Trimming cost V 0 bases and J 8 bases, with 7 bases left between them. The CDR3 nucleotides read TGTGCCAGCAGCCAAGATAGGGTAGGCTACACCTTC. This sequence encodes CASSQDRVGYTF.

The CDR3 DNA sequence: TGTGCCAGCAGTTTGCCAGGGAGAAATGAAAAACTGTTTTTT. Protein sequence: CASSLPGRNEKLFF. The chain joins TRBV6-6 to TRBJ1-4; maybe TRBD1 (5 bases). The V end lost 4 bases, the J end lost 5 bases, and 11 bases lay between the germline ends. From germline, CDR1 is MNHNY and CDR2 SVGAGI (reference sequence). The CDR3 has 14 amino acids.

This sequence joins TRBV18 and TRBJ1-5, with D perhaps matching TRBD1 (5 bases). Germline loops: CDR1 KGHSH, CDR2 LQKENI. The CDR3 length is 15 residues. V was pared by 6 bases and J by 0 bases, with 12 bases between. CDR3 residues: CASSIQGNSNQPQHF. For the CDR3, the DNA is TGTGCCAGCTCTATCCAGGGTAATAGCAATCAGCCCCAGCATTTT.

The V gene is TRBV24-1, the J gene TRBJ2-5; 8 positions match TRBD1. The trim removed 4 bases at V and 4 bases at J, leaving 7 bases unmatched. The length of the CDR3 is 15 residues. The germline CDR1 and CDR2 sequences are KGHDR and SFDVKD. The CDR3 loop is CATSDSTGAAETQYF. CDR3 sequence (DNA): TGTGCCACCAGTGACTCGACAGGGGCGGCAGAGACCCAGTACTTC.